Below, 3 T cell receptor beta chains from the same sample are listed, as sequenced in a study of T cells of healthy individuals. MiXCR, applied by TCRdb to the 5' RACE reads, yields one record per CDR3 protein. The sample consists of around 79,000 distinct CDR3 sequences, roughly 5% of them appearing once. The receptor source for this set is a female donor in good health.

This clonotype was counted ten times or more. The chain carries TRBV7-9 and TRBJ1-1, with D possibly TRBD1 on 6 matching bases. V lost 5 bases to trimming and J lost 3 bases, with 10 bases between them. Germline lookup yields CDR1 SEHNR and CDR2 FQNEAQ (reference sequence). The CDR3 length is 13 residues. CDR3 coding DNA: TGTGCCAGCAGCCGCAGGGGAGACACTGAAGCTTTCTTT. It is translated as CASSRRGDTEAFF.

This clonotype occurred many times. The chain recombines TRBV6-1 with TRBJ2-5; no clear D gene. The CDR3 consists of 14 residues. Germline V gene lookup returns CDR1 MNHNS and CDR2 SASEGT. V shed 0 bases and J shed 9 bases, with 14 bases lying between them. DNA for the CDR3: TGTGCCAGCAGTGAAGCTGCGCTAGGCGGAGCCCAGTACTTC. It yields the protein CASSEAALGGAQYF.

The chain links TRBV15 to TRBJ2-1; unclear D gene. The germline CDR1 and CDR2 sequences are LNHNV and YYDKDF (reference sequence). Trimming took off 0 bases at V and 0 bases at J, with 18 bases between the two ends. The CDR3 is 19 amino acids. The CDR3 bases are TGTGCCACCAGCAGAGACCCCAGCATCCCCAGGATCTCCTACAATGAGCAGTTCTTC. Encoded protein: CATSRDPSIPRISYNEQFF.